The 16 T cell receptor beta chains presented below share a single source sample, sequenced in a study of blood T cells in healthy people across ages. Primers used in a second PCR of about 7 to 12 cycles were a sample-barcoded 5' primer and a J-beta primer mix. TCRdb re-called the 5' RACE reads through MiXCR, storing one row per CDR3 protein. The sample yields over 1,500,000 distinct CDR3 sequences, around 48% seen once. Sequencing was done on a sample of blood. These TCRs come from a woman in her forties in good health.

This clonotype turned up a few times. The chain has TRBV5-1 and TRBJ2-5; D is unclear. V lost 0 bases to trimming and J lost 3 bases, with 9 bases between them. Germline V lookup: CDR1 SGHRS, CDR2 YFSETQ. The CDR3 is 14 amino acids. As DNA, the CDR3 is TGCGCCAGCAGCTTGGGGCTATCTAAAGAGACCCAGTACTTC. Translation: CASSLGLSKETQYF.

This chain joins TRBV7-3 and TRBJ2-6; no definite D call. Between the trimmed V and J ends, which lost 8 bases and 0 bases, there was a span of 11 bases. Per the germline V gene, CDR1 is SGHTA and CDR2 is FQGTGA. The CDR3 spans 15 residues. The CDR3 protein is CASGTSSSGANVLTF. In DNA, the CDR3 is TGTGCCAGCGGCACAAGCAGCTCTGGGGCCAACGTCCTGACTTTC.

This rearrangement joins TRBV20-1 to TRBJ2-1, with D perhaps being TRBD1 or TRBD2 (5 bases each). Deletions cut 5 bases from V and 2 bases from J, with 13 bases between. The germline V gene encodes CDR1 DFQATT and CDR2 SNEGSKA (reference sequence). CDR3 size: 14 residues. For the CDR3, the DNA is TGCAGTGCTTTTAAGGGGACCACCTACAATGAGCAGTTCTTC. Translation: CSAFKGTTYNEQFF.

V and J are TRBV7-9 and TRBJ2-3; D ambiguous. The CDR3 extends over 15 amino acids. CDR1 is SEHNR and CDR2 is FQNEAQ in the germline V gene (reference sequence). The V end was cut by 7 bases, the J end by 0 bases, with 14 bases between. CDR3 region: CASTGRTTSTDTQYF. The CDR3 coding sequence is TGTGCCAGCACCGGCCGGACCACTAGCACAGATACGCAGTATTTT.

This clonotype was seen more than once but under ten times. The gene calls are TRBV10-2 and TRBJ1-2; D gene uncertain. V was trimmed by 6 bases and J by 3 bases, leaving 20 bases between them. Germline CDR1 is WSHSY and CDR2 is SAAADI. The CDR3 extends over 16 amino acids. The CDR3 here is CASSYGMEGQDYGYTF. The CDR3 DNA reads TGCGCCAGCAGCTATGGGATGGAGGGTCAGGACTATGGCTACACCTTC.

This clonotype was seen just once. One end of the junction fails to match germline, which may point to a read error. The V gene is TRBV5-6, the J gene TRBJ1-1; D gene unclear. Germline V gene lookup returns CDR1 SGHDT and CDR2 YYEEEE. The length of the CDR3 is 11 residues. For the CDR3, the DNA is TGTGCCTGCAGCTTAGGGCCTGAAGCTTTCTTT. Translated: CACSLGPEAFF.

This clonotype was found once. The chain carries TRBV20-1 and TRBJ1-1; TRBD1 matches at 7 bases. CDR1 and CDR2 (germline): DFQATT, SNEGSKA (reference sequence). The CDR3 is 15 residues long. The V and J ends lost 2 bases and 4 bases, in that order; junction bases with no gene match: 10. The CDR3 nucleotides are TGCAGTGCTAGACCCTCGACAGGGTTAAGCACTGAAGCTTTCTTT. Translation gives CSARPSTGLSTEAFF.

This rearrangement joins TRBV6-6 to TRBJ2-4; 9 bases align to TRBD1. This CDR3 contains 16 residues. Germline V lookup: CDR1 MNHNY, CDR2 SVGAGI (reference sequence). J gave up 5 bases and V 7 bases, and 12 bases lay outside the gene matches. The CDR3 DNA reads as TGTGCCAGCACCAAATCCGGGACAGGGAAGGAAAACATTCAGTACTTC. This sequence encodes CASTKSGTGKENIQYF.

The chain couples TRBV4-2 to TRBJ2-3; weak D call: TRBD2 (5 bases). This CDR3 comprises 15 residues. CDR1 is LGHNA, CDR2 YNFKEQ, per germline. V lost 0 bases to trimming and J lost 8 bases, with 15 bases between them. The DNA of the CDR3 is TGTGCCAGCAGCCAAGATCTCGGCGGGCTAGGTACGCAGTATTTT. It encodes CASSQDLGGLGTQYF.

CDR3 coding DNA: TGCAGTGTGGCCCCAACCCGTAGCGGATACACAGATACGCAGTATTTT. Amino acid sequence: CSVAPTRSGYTDTQYF. The gene calls are TRBV20-1 and TRBJ2-3, with D tentatively TRBD2 (6 bases). Per the germline V gene, CDR1 is DFQATT and CDR2 is SNEGSKA (reference sequence). The CDR3 covers 16 residues. With 7 bases removed from V and 2 bases from J, the gap between germline ends came to 22 bases.

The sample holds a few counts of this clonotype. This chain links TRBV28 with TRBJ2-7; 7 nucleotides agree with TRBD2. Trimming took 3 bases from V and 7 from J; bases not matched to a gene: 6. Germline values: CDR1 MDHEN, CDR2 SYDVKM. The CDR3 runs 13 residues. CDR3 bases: TGTGCCAGCAGTTTGTCTAGCGGTAGGGAGCAGTACTTC. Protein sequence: CASSLSSGREQYF.

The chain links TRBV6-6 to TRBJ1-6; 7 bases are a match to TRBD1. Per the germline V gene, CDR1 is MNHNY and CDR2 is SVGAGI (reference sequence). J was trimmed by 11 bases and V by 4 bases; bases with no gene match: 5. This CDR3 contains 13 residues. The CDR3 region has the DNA TGTGCCAGCAGTTTCGACAGGGTGACACCCCTCCACTTT. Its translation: CASSFDRVTPLHF.

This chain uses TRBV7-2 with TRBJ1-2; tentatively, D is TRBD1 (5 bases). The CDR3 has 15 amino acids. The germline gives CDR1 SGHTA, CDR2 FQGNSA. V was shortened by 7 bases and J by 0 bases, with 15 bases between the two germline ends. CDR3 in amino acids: CASTRPGYANYGYTF. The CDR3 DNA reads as TGTGCCAGCACTCGGCCAGGGTACGCTAACTATGGCTACACCTTC.

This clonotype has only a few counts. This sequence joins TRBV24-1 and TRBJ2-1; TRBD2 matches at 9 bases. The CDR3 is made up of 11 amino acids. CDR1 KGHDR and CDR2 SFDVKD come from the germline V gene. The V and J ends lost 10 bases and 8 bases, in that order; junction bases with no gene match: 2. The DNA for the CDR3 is TGTGCCACGGGACTAGCCGATGAGCAGTTCTTC. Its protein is CATGLADEQFF.

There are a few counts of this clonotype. The CDR3 loop is CASSYTQGVPQETQYF. Written as DNA, the CDR3 is TGTGCCAGCAGTTATACCCAGGGGGTTCCCCAAGAGACCCAGTACTTC. The chain uses TRBV6-2 or TRBV6-3 and TRBJ2-5; TRBD1 matches 7 bases. CDR3 length equals 16 residues. The junction had 8 bases not matched to a gene; V was cut back by 3 bases and J by 1 base. Germline CDR1 and CDR2: MNHEY and SVGEGT.

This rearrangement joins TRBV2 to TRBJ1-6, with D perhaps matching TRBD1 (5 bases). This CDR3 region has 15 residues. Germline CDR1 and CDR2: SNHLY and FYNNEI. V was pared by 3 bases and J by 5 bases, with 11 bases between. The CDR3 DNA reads TGTGCCAGCAGTGAGGGGCAGGCCGATAATTCACCCCTCCACTTT. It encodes CASSEGQADNSPLHF.